This TCR beta chain was identified in a study of blood T cell repertoires in COVID-19. Study-level information: Acute-phase and convalescent COVID-19 samples originated in the United States, Italy and Spain. PBMCs, B-cell-depleted T cells, or T cells were the source of the cDNA or gDNA that made up the material.

Original methodology: Estimation of nucleated cell counts relied on the amplification of reference gene primers. TCRdb's table, derived via immunoSEQ multiplex PCR, lists solely in-frame clones and lacks some. The V and J calls and clone size come from that table; D and trimming were worked out from the DNA. The table shows 90,000 or so clones, with approximately 84% occurring only once. The count of this clone is one. This sequence originates from a man older than 75 with active or convalescent COVID-19. The sample taken for sequencing was peripheral blood.

The DNA for the CDR3 is TGTGCCAGCACTTTGTGGCAGGCTCAGGGGAATGGCTACACCTTC. Amino acid sequence: CASTLWQAQGNGYTF. The rearrangement links TRBV27 to TRBJ1-2; D might be TRBD1 (6 bases). Germline loops: CDR1 MNHEY, CDR2 SMNVEV (reference sequence). The CDR3 is 15 residues long. Trimming pared 7 bases from V and 6 bases from J, leaving 21 bases between.